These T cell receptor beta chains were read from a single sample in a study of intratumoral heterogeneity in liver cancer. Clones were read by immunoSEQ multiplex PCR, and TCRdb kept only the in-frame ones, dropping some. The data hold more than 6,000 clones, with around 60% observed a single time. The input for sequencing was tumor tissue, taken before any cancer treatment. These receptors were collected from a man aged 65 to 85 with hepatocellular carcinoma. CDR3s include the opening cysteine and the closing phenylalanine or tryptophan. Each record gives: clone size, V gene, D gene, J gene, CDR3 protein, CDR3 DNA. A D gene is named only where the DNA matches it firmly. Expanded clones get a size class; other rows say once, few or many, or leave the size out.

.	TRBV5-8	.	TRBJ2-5	CASSSWGHRETQYF	TGTGCCAGCAGCTCCTGGGGACATCGAGAGACCCAGTACTTC
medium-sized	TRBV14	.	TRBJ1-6	CASSQVGGLNSPLHF	TGTGCCAGCAGCCAAGTTGGGGGGCTAAATTCACCCCTCCACTTT
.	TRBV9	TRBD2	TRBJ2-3	CASSTLTSGVSTDTQYF	TGTGCCAGCAGCACGTTGACTAGCGGGGTTAGCACAGATACGCAGTATTTT
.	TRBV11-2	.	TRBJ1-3	CASSLVASVGSGNTIYF	TGTGCCAGCAGCTTAGTCGCTTCAGTTGGCTCTGGAAACACCATATATTTT
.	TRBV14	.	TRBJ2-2	CASSLDTNTGELFF	TGTGCCAGCAGTCTAGACACTAACACCGGGGAGCTGTTTTTT
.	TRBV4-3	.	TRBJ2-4	CASSQESRIASPKNIQYF	TGCGCCAGCAGCCAAGAATCAAGAATAGCAAGCCCCAAAAACATTCAGTACTTC
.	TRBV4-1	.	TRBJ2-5	CASSQDLEPYLKTQYF	TGCGCCAGCAGCCAAGATCTGGAACCATACCTGAAGACCCAGTACTTC
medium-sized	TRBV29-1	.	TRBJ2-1	CSAARDAASNEQFF	TGCAGCGCAGCCCGGGACGCAGCCTCCAATGAGCAGTTCTTC
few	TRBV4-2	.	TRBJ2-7	CASSQDMGYEQYF	TGTGCCAGCAGCCAAGACATGGGGTACGAGCAGTACTTC
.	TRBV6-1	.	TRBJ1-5	CASSDWANQPQHF	TGTGCCAGCAGTGATTGGGCAAATCAGCCCCAGCATTTT
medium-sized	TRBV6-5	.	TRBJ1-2	CASRRVNYGYTF	TGTGCCAGCAGAAGGGTCAACTATGGCTACACCTTC
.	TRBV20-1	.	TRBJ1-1	CSARDLAEAFF	TGCAGTGCTAGAGATCTGGCTGAAGCTTTCTTT
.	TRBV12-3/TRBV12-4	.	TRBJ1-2	CASSFGTNYGYTF	TGTGCCAGCAGTTTCGGCACTAACTATGGCTACACCTTC
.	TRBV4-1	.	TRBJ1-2	CASSQDRGAGYGYTF	TGCGCCAGCAGCCAAGACAGAGGGGCTGGCTATGGCTACACCTTC
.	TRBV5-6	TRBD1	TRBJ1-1	CASSRKTGVTEAFF	TGTGCCAGCAGCAGAAAGACAGGGGTCACTGAAGCTTTCTTT
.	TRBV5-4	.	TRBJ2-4	CASSPPGPKNIQYF	TGTGCCAGCAGCCCGCCCGGACCCAAAAACATTCAGTACTTC
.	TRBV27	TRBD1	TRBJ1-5	CASSASGGGSSNQPQHF	TGTGCCAGCAGTGCCTCAGGGGGAGGATCGAGCAATCAGCCCCAGCATTTT
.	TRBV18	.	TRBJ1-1	CASSPGLNTEAFF	TGTGCCAGCTCTCCAGGGTTGAACACTGAAGCTTTCTTT
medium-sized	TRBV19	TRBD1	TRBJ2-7	CASSRTGAYEQYF	TGTGCCAGTAGTAGGACAGGGGCCTACGAGCAGTACTTC
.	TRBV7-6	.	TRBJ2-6	CASSLAYSGVKALSGANVLTF	TGTGCCAGCAGCTTAGCGTATTCTGGGGTCAAAGCCCTCTCTGGGGCCAACGTCCTGACTTTC
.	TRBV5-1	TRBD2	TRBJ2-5	CASSLVAGLASETQYF	TGCGCCAGCAGCTTGGTTGCGGGACTAGCGTCTGAGACCCAGTACTTC
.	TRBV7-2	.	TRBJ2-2	CASTPGRGRNTGELFF	TGTGCCAGCACCCCGGGGCGGGGTCGGAACACCGGGGAGCTGTTTTTT
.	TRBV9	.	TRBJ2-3	CASSASSGSHTQYF	TGTGCCAGCAGCGCTAGTAGTGGCAGCCATACGCAGTATTTT
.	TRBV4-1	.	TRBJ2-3	CASSQDLVNTDTQYF	TGCGCCAGCAGCCAAGATCTTGTTAACACAGATACGCAGTATTTT
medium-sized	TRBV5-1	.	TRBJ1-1	CASSLLGASTEAFF	TGCGCCAGCAGCTTGCTCGGGGCCTCCACTGAAGCTTTCTTT
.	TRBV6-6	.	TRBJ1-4	CASSPRQALDEKLFF	TGTGCCAGCAGTCCACGACAGGCCCTGGATGAAAAACTGTTTTTT
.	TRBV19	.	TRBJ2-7	CASSIEGAYEQYF	TGTGCCAGTAGTATTGAGGGGGCCTACGAGCAGTACTTC
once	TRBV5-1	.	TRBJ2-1	CASSLEGSYNEQFF	TGCGCCAGCAGCTTGGAGGGGTCCTACAATGAGCAGTTCTTC
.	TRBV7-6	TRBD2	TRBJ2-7	CASSSGEGYEQYF	TGTGCCAGCAGCTCCGGGGAGGGCTACGAGCAGTACTTC
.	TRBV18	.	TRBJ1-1	CASSPRVGRNTEAFF	TGTGCCAGCTCACCACGCGTGGGGCGAAACACTGAAGCTTTCTTT
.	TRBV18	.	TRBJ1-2	CASSPQGGNYGYTF	TGTGCCAGCTCACCACAGGGAGGGAACTATGGCTACACCTTC
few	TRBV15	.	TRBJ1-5	CATSRAGINQPQHF	TGTGCCACCAGCAGAGCAGGAATTAATCAGCCCCAGCATTTT
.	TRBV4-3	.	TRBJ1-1	CASSLLGGTEAFF	TGCGCCAGCAGCTTACTGGGGGGAACTGAAGCTTTCTTT
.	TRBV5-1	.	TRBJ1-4	CASSLDSYNEKLFF	TGCGCCAGCAGCTTGGACAGTTATAATGAAAAACTGTTTTTT
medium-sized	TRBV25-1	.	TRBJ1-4	CASSGTAPGEKLFF	TGTGCCAGCAGTGGGACAGCCCCAGGGGAAAAACTGTTTTTT
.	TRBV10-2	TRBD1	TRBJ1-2	CASGRGGETGATNYGYTF	TGCGCCAGCGGGCGCGGGGGAGAGACAGGGGCGACAAACTATGGCTACACCTTC
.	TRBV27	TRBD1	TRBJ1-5	CASYYRGQGGNQPQHF	TGTGCCAGCTACTATCGGGGGCAGGGGGGCAATCAGCCCCAGCATTTT
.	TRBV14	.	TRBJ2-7	CASSQRGTESSYEQYF	TGTGCCAGCAGCCAACGGGGCACTGAGTCCTCCTACGAGCAGTACTTC
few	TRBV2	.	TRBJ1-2	CASSERGNGYTF	TGTGCCAGCAGTGAACGAGGGAATGGCTACACCTTC
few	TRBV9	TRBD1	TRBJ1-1	CASSPASGGGEAFF	TGTGCCAGCAGCCCCGCATCAGGGGGCGGTGAAGCTTTCTTT
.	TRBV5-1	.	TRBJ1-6	CASSLDGAENSPLHF	TGCGCCAGCAGCTTGGATGGGGCGGAGAATTCACCCCTCCACTTT
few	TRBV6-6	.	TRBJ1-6	CASSFGSYNSPLHF	TGTGCCAGCAGTTTCGGGAGCTATAATTCACCCCTCCACTTT
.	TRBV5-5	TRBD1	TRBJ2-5	CASSLRDRRQETQYF	TGTGCCAGCAGCCTCCGGGACAGGAGACAAGAGACCCAGTACTTC
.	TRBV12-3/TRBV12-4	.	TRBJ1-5	CASSLMGNQPQHF	TGTGCCAGCAGTTTAATGGGAAATCAGCCCCAGCATTTT
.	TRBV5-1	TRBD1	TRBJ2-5	CASSPGTGRETQYF	TGCGCCAGCAGCCCGGGGACAGGGCGTGAGACCCAGTACTTC
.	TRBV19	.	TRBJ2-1	CASSITGRENEQFF	TGTGCCAGTAGTATAACGGGACGGGAAAATGAGCAGTTCTTC
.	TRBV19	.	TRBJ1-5	CASAPKGDQRGAQPQHF	TGTGCCAGCGCGCCTAAGGGGGACCAGAGGGGGGCTCAGCCCCAGCATTTT
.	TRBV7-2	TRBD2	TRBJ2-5	CASSLKSVAGVGAQYF	TGTGCCAGCAGCTTAAAGTCGGTAGCGGGGGTTGGGGCCCAGTACTTC
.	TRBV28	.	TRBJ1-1	CASIFNTEAFF	TGTGCCAGCATTTTCAACACTGAAGCTTTCTTT
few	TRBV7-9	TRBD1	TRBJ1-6	CASSNHEQQGTRSPLHF	TGTGCCAGCAGCAACCACGAACAACAGGGGACGAGGTCACCCCTCCACTTT
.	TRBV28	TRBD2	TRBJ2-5	CASRLAGDETQYF	TGTGCCAGCAGGCTCGCGGGGGATGAGACCCAGTACTTC
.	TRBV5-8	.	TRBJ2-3	CASSKKAPDTQYF	TGTGCCAGCAGCAAGAAAGCCCCAGATACGCAGTATTTT
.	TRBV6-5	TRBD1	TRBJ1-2	CASRDRGFYGYTF	TGTGCCAGCAGGGACAGGGGATTTTATGGCTACACCTTC
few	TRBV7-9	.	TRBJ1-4	CASSLGGPFGEKLFF	TGTGCCAGCAGCTTAGGAGGGCCTTTCGGTGAAAAACTGTTTTTT
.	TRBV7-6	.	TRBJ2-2	CASSFRVGGGANTGELFF	TGTGCCAGCAGCTTCCGCGTTGGTGGGGGAGCGAACACCGGGGAGCTGTTTTTT
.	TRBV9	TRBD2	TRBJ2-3	CASSGGTSPSPSTDTQYF	TGTGCCAGCAGCGGGGGGACTAGCCCTTCACCCAGCACAGATACGCAGTATTTT
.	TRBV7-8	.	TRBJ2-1	CASSFTRGGNEQFF	TGTGCCAGCAGCTTTACTAGGGGTGGTAATGAGCAGTTCTTC